This T cell receptor (beta chain) is drawn from a study of blood T cell repertoires in COVID-19. Overall study context: Resolution of symptoms, clearance, or two negative PCRs was present in recovered Cohort 3 donors.

Participant age was roughly 18 to 95 years, and participants resided in fewer than 30 US areas. Participants were placed into cohorts based on the clinical history they reported. In the original analysis: Estimates of nucleated cell counts were drawn from the amplification of reference gene primers. Data came from immunoSEQ multiplex PCR; TCRdb stores just in-frame clones and leaves some out. That table supplies the V and J calls and clone size; D and trimming were determined from the DNA. Among over 130,000 clones listed, approximately 87% were seen once. The CDR3 is made up of 14 amino acids. Germline V gene sequence: CDR1 SGDLS, CDR2 YYNGEE. Trimming left V 4 bases short and J 1 base short, with 9 bases between.

Sequencing was done on a sample of PBMCs or T cells enriched from blood (not recorded which). This TCR was sampled from a middle-aged man in a cohort exposed to, infected with or recovered from COVID-19 (not recorded which). The V call is TRBV9, the J call TRBJ2-1, with D tentatively TRBD2 (6 bases). The CDR3 nucleotides are TGTGCCAGCAGCAGGGACTCTTCCTACAATGAGCAGTTCTTC. Its translation: CASSRDSSYNEQFF.